The rows below give T cell receptor beta chains drawn from one sample of a study of cytomegalovirus exposure and HLA in healthy donors. Measured with immunoSEQ multiplex PCR; TCRdb has only the in-frame clones, and not every one. The sample shows 80,000 to 90,000 clones, approximately 82% of them seen only once. Sequencing used PBMCs. These receptors all come from a man aged 40-49 years in good health and CMV-seronegative. Both conserved end residues are part of each CDR3. Fields, in order: J gene, D gene, V gene, CDR3 DNA, CDR3 protein. The D gene is left open where the match is weak.

TRBJ1-2	TRBD1	TRBV5-1	TGCGCCAGCAGCTCGGGGGGGACAGCTCAGTATGGCTACACCTTC	CASSSGGTAQYGYTF
TRBJ1-6	TRBD1	TRBV19	TGTGCCAGTAGCGACAGGGGGAGTTCACCCCTCCACTTT	CASSDRGSSPLHF
TRBJ2-1	NA	TRBV5-1	NA	CASSVGQGAVGRFF
TRBJ1-1	NA	TRBV5-1	TGCGCCAGCAGCTTGGGGGAGCCGTACACTGAAGCTTTCTTT	CASSLGEPYTEAFF
TRBJ1-3	NA	TRBV9	TGTGCCAGCAGCGTAGGGGGAGATGGAAACACCATATATTTT	CASSVGGDGNTIYF
TRBJ2-6	TRBD2	TRBV28	TGTGCCAGCAGTTTCCCTAGCGGAGTCGGTTTTGGAGGGGCCAACGTCCTGACTTTC	CASSFPSGVGFGGANVLTF
TRBJ1-3	NA	TRBV7-9	TGTGCCAGCAGCTTATCAGGGGCTGGAAACACCATATATTTT	CASSLSGAGNTIYF
TRBJ2-3	TRBD2	TRBV5-1	TGCGCCAGCAGCCGAGGGGAGGGATTAACAGATACGCAGTATTTT	CASSRGEGLTDTQYF
TRBJ1-1	TRBD1	TRBV5-1	TGCGCCAGCAGCCTTACGCTCCGGACAGGGGATACTGAAGCTTTCTTT	CASSLTLRTGDTEAFF
TRBJ2-1	TRBD1	TRBV6-6	TGTGCCAGCAGTAAACCGGGACAGGGGGTCAATGAGCAGTTCTTC	CASSKPGQGVNEQFF
TRBJ1-4	NA	TRBV5-4	TGTGCCAGCAGCTTGGACGCGATCATCGGTGAAAAACTGTTTTTT	CASSLDAIIGEKLFF
TRBJ2-7	TRBD1	TRBV6-1	TGTGCCAGCAGTGACGCAGGGGGTATGAGCGAGCAGTACTTC	CASSDAGGMSEQYF
TRBJ1-2	NA	TRBV10-3	TGTGCCATTGAGGGAGTCAGAAACTATGGCTACACCTTC	CAIEGVRNYGYTF
TRBJ1-2	NA	TRBV29-1	TGCAGCGTTGACTTTCTACGCATGGACAGCTTGAGGATCTATGGCTACACCTTC	CSVDFLRMDSLRIYGYTF